These 13 T cell receptor beta chains originate from one sample sequenced in a study of PD-1 blockade in classical Hodgkin lymphoma (TCRdb year 2020). The time point label, read with the paper, signifies: cycle 4 day 1 (C4D1), after more than five weeks of nivolumab. Every trial patient had relapsed after autologous stem cell transplantation, and cohorts A, B and C differed in prior brentuximab vedotin exposure. Preparation of the library involved the immunoSEQ multiplex PCR assay. TCRdb took this table from immuneACCESS and kept in-frame rearrangements with V and J called. Such tables lack part of the clones; where checked against another copy, unresolved V genes explain under half of the gap, and the rest is unexplained. The sample table records 25,000 to 35,000 clones; just under 80% of these occur just once. 16% of the sample lies in the top ten. The source material was peripheral blood mononuclear cells (PBMCs), sampled before the fourth cycle of nivolumab. The receptors were gathered from a human donor with classical Hodgkin lymphoma.

The rearrangement uses TRBV5-6 and TRBJ1-2, with TRBD1 matching over 8 bases. This CDR3 contains 15 residues. Germline V CDR1 and CDR2: SGHDT, YYEEEE. Losses at the gene ends were 7 bases for V and 6 bases for J; bases not matched to a gene: 14. In DNA, the CDR3 is TGTGCCAGCCACCAGGTCTGGCAGGGGGCGAATGGCTACACCTTC. This encodes CASHQVWQGANGYTF.

The chain's CDR3 is CASSTLLAGGYNEQFF. As DNA, the CDR3 is TGTGCCAGTAGTACGTTACTAGCGGGAGGGTACAATGAGCAGTTCTTC. This chain connects TRBV19 to TRBJ2-1; 13 bases align to TRBD2. Trimming at V came to 4 bases and at J to 4 bases, leaving 4 bases not matched to a gene. Germline lookup yields CDR1 LNHDA and CDR2 SQIVND (reference sequence). The CDR3 extends over 16 amino acids.

This chain joins TRBV6-1 and TRBJ1-1; no clear D. The CDR3 covers 12 residues. The germline V and J ends were trimmed by 4 bases and 1 base, with 4 bases remaining between them. CDR1 and CDR2 from the germline V gene are MNHNS and SASEGT. CDR3 amino acids: CASSVWNTEAFF. DNA of the CDR3: TGTGCCAGCAGTGTATGGAACACTGAAGCTTTCTTT.

The chain combines TRBV19 with TRBJ2-1, with 7 positions matching TRBD1. This CDR3 spans 13 amino acids. V shed 4 bases, J shed 10 bases, and the junction held 7 bases outside the gene matches. Germline values: CDR1 LNHDA, CDR2 SQIVND (reference sequence). CDR3 in DNA: TGTGCCAGTAGTAAGACAGGGTTTTTCGAGCAGTTCTTC. Protein product: CASSKTGFFEQFF.

This clone was counted a few times. J is TRBJ2-5 and V is TRBV11-2; D gene ambiguous. V gave up 0 bases and J gave up 4 bases, with 12 bases separating them. Germline loops: CDR1 SGHAT, CDR2 FQNNGV. The CDR3 has 15 residues. The CDR3 is CASSLDRLARETQYF. CDR3 bases: TGTGCCAGCAGCTTAGATCGGCTGGCCCGAGAGACCCAGTACTTC.

This chain uses TRBV9 with TRBJ2-2, with D unresolved. The V end lost 1 base, the J end lost 6 bases, and 10 bases lay between the germline ends. CDR3 size: 14 residues. The germline V gene encodes CDR1 SGDLS and CDR2 YYNGEE. CDR3 DNA: TGTGCCAGCAGCGTATCTTCCGGGTCCGGGGAGCTGTTTTTT. It is translated as CASSVSSGSGELFF. Using reference TRBV9 and TRBJ2-2 for the parts outside the CDR3, the full variable domain is DSGVTQTPKHLITATGQRVTLRCSPRSGDLSVYWYQQSLDQGLQFLIQYYNGEERAKGNILERFSAQQFPDLHSELNLSSLELGDSALYFCASSVSSGSGELFFGEGSRLTVL.

The gene calls are TRBV6-5 and TRBJ1-6; 12 bases map to TRBD1. The CDR3 spans 13 residues. Germline V gene data show CDR1 as MNHEY and CDR2 as SVGAGI. Trimming took 6 bases from V and 12 from J; bases not matched to a gene: 3. Here the CDR3 reads CASRGTGGLPLHF. CDR3 DNA sequence: TGTGCCAGCAGAGGGACAGGGGGCTTACCCCTCCACTTT.

The chain couples TRBV7-2 to TRBJ2-7; weak D call: TRBD2 (5 bases). The CDR3 runs to 14 residues. Trimming took 1 base from V and 1 from J, leaving 8 bases between them. Germline V CDR1 and CDR2: SGHTA, FQGNSA. CDR3 loop: CASSLEGLSYEQYF. In DNA form, the CDR3 reads TGTGCCAGCAGCTTAGAAGGACTGTCCTACGAGCAGTACTTC.

The chain joins TRBV29-1 to TRBJ1-2; weak D call: TRBD1 (5 bases). There are 14 residues in the CDR3. Germline V gives CDR1 SQVTM, CDR2 ANQGSEA. Trimming removed 2 bases from V and 7 bases from J, with 17 bases in between. The CDR3 bases are TGCAGCGTTGAACGGGACTTAAGATGGGGTGGCTACACCTTC. Translation: CSVERDLRWGGYTF.

The J gene is TRBJ1-5, the V gene TRBV5-5; no definite D call. Germline loops: CDR1 SGHKS, CDR2 YYEKEE (reference sequence). V dropped 0 bases and J dropped 5 bases, with 6 bases sitting between them. There are 13 residues in the CDR3. The CDR3 is CASSLAGDQPQHF. DNA of the CDR3: TGTGCCAGCAGCTTGGCGGGCGATCAGCCCCAGCATTTT.

The chain employs TRBV6-5 and TRBJ2-1; 10 bases are shared with TRBD2. This CDR3 spans 15 amino acids. The J segment lost 7 bases and the V segment lost 2 bases, leaving 5 bases of the junction unmatched. From germline, CDR1 is MNHEY and CDR2 SVGAGI. Written as DNA, the CDR3 is TGTGCCAGCAGTTACCGGCCTAGCGGGAGTAATGAGCAGTTCTTC. It yields the protein CASSYRPSGSNEQFF.

This chain connects TRBV10-3 to TRBJ2-1; TRBD2 might be the D (6 bases). Trimming took off 2 bases at V and 4 bases at J, with 12 bases between the two ends. Germline CDR1 is ENHRY and CDR2 is SYGVKD. This CDR3 contains 15 residues. CDR3 nucleotide sequence: TGTGCCATCAGTGAGGGGGTAGCGGAATACAATGAGCAGTTCTTC. Translating gives CAISEGVAEYNEQFF.

The rearrangement links TRBV7-9 to TRBJ2-3; 9 bases are a match to TRBD2. V lost 3 bases and J lost 2; bases outside the gene matches: 9. The CDR3 spans 17 residues. Germline lookup yields CDR1 SEHNR and CDR2 FQNEAQ (reference sequence). The CDR3 loop is CASSLVGLAGTTDTQYF. The CDR3 nucleotides are TGTGCCAGCAGCTTGGTAGGGCTAGCGGGAACCACAGATACGCAGTATTTT.